What follows are 14 T cell receptor beta chains derived from one specimen sequenced in a study of early T cells in non-severe SARS-CoV-2 infection. TCRdb reprocessed the 5' RACE reads with MiXCR, giving one entry per CDR3 protein. The sample shows around 83,000 distinct CDR3 sequences, approximately 12% of them seen only once. Source: whole blood, taken at baseline. These receptors were taken from an adult who was a healthcare worker with PCR-confirmed SARS-CoV-2 infection or an uninfected control (not recorded which).

This clonotype was detected only a few times. This chain links TRBV6-5 with TRBJ1-2; D is undetermined. The CDR3 has 14 amino acids. Trimming removed 0 bases at V and 2 bases at J, with 7 bases between. The V gene's germline CDR1 is MNHEY and CDR2 SVGAGI. As DNA, the CDR3 is TGTGCCAGCAGTTACTCGAGAGGAAACTATGGCTACACCTTC. This sequence encodes CASSYSRGNYGYTF.

This clonotype was detected a few times. J is TRBJ2-5 and V is TRBV6-6, with a possible D match to TRBD1 (5 bases). V was trimmed by 6 bases and J by 5 bases, leaving 19 bases between them. The length of the CDR3 is 15 residues. Germline CDR1 MNHNY, CDR2 SVGAGI (reference sequence). In DNA, the CDR3 is TGTGCCAGCAGGGAGACAGCCATGGCCGGCGAGACCCAGTACTTC. It specifies CASRETAMAGETQYF.

A few counts support this clonotype. The chain has TRBV19 and TRBJ2-3, with 8 nucleotides matching TRBD1. The CDR3 runs to 16 residues. J gave up 5 bases and V 3 bases, and 10 bases lay outside the gene matches. Germline V gene lookup returns CDR1 LNHDA and CDR2 SQIVND (reference sequence). For the CDR3, the DNA is TGTGCCAGTAGTATGCCAGGGGGCGACTTTGGAGATACGCAGTATTTT. It specifies CASSMPGGDFGDTQYF.

This clonotype has at least ten counts. The chain couples TRBV7-8 to TRBJ1-1; TRBD1 matches 7 bases. The CDR3 loop spans 15 amino acids. V was clipped by 4 bases and J by 1 base; unmatched bases: 6. Germline CDR1 is SGHVS and CDR2 is FQNEAQ. CDR3 amino acids: CASSSNRGPNTEAFF. CDR3 DNA: TGTGCCAGCAGCTCAAACAGGGGCCCGAACACTGAAGCTTTCTTT.

This clonotype occurred many times. The V call is TRBV7-6, the J call TRBJ2-7, with TRBD2 identical over 8 bases. J gave up 6 bases and V 5 bases, and 6 bases lay outside the gene matches. From germline, CDR1 is SGHVS and CDR2 FNYEAQ. The CDR3 is 13 amino acids. The chain's CDR3 is CASSPRLASEQYF. CDR3 in DNA: TGTGCCAGCAGCCCAAGACTAGCGTCCGAGCAGTACTTC.

The CDR3 loop is CASSLTGGQNEQFF. CDR3 DNA: TGCGCCAGCAGCTTGACAGGGGGACAAAATGAGCAGTTCTTC. V usage is TRBV5-1 and J usage is TRBJ2-1, with TRBD1 matching over 8 bases. The germline gives CDR1 SGHRS, CDR2 YFSETQ. This CDR3 region has 14 residues. J was trimmed by 7 bases and V by 1 base; bases with no gene match: 4.

This clonotype was detected only a few times. The CDR3 is CASSPREGVGYGYTF. The CDR3 DNA sequence: TGTGCCAGCAGCCCCAGGGAGGGGGTTGGCTATGGCTACACCTTC. V usage is TRBV7-9 and J usage is TRBJ1-2, with D perhaps TRBD1 (6 bases). The CDR3 loop spans 15 amino acids. Germline V gene lookup returns CDR1 SEHNR and CDR2 FQNEAQ (reference sequence). The germline V and J ends were trimmed by 5 bases and 4 bases, with 17 bases remaining between them.

This clonotype came up a few times. The gene calls are TRBV10-3 and TRBJ2-7; D not certain. The CDR3 covers 13 residues. The V and J ends lost 3 bases and 6 bases respectively, with 12 bases between them. Germline loops: CDR1 ENHRY, CDR2 SYGVKD. CDR3 sequence reads: CAISDPPRSEQYF. DNA for the CDR3: TGTGCCATCAGTGACCCGCCGCGGTCCGAGCAGTACTTC.

This rearrangement joins TRBV7-9 to TRBJ2-7, with TRBD1 matching over 9 bases. Germline CDR1 reads SEHNR; CDR2 reads FQNEAQ (reference sequence). The CDR3 sequence is 15 residues long. Germline trimming cut 1 base from V and 2 bases from J; bases unmatched to any gene: 3. The CDR3 here is CASSLGTGATYEQYF. CDR3 sequence (DNA): TGTGCCAGCAGCTTAGGGACAGGGGCAACCTACGAGCAGTACTTC.

The chain employs TRBV29-1 and TRBJ1-2; D possibly corresponds to TRBD1 (5 bases). The CDR3 is 11 residues long. Trimming pared 2 bases from V and 5 bases from J, leaving 6 bases between. Germline values: CDR1 SQVTM, CDR2 ANQGSEA. The CDR3 here is CSVERQYGYTF. Written as DNA, the CDR3 is TGCAGCGTTGAAAGACAGTATGGCTACACCTTC. The full variable domain, with the rest looked up from reference TRBV29-1 and TRBJ1-2, is SAVISQKPSRDICQRGTSLTIQCQVDSQVTMMFWYRQQPGQSLTLIATANQGSEATYESGFVIDKFPISRPNLTFSTLTVSNMSPEDSSIYLCSVERQYGYTFGSGTRLTVV.

This clonotype was observed many times. This chain joins TRBV11-2 and TRBJ1-5; D might be TRBD1 (6 bases). Germline assignment: CDR1 SGHAT and CDR2 FQNNGV. Trimming cost V 5 bases and J 1 base, with 18 bases left between them. The CDR3 extends over 17 amino acids. For the CDR3, the DNA is TGTGCCAGCAGCACCCAAACAGGGAGTGCCAGCAATCAGCCCCAGCATTTT. Its translation: CASSTQTGSASNQPQHF.

The gene calls are TRBV7-2 and TRBJ2-7; 8 nucleotides line up with TRBD2. Trimming cost V 5 bases and J 6 bases; bases outside gene matches: 12. This CDR3 comprises 15 residues. Germline V CDR1 and CDR2: SGHTA, FQGNSA. CDR3: CASSPLGGRMSEQYF. CDR3 sequence (DNA): TGTGCCAGCAGCCCACTCGGCGGGAGGATGTCCGAGCAGTACTTC.

CDR3 in amino acids: CALQREGHIGELFF. For the CDR3, the DNA is TGTGCCCTTCAGCGGGAGGGCCATATCGGGGAGCTGTTTTTT. This rearrangement joins TRBV6-1 to TRBJ2-2, with 10 bases fitting TRBD2. Germline assignment: CDR1 MNHNS and CDR2 SASEGT. CDR3 length equals 14 residues. After removal of 11 bases from V and 7 bases from J, the junction contained 10 bases not matched to a gene.

This sequence joins TRBV5-1 and TRBJ1-1; D is unclear. The germline gives CDR1 SGHRS, CDR2 YFSETQ. The CDR3 runs 16 residues. V was clipped by 4 bases and J by 5 bases, with 21 bases between them. The CDR3 region has the DNA TGCGCCAGCAGCCCCCGTTTAGGGATAGAAGGGACTGAAGCTTTCTTT. Protein product: CASSPRLGIEGTEAFF.